One TCR beta chain is described in this entry. These data originate in a study of OX40 agonist ivuxolimab in advanced cancers. On the study more broadly: Patients were infused with ivuxolimab every 2 weeks at 0.01 to 10 mg/kg. The dose-escalation group included hepatocellular carcinoma, melanoma, renal cell carcinoma and head and neck cancer. Three patients got partial responses; one had hepatocellular carcinoma and two had cutaneous melanoma.

Sequencing used immunoSEQ multiplex PCR; TCRdb keeps in-frame clones, though not all of them. The table records 80,000 to 95,000 clones, 87% of them present only once. The origin of this receptor is an adult with an advanced solid tumor such as melanoma, head and neck, liver or kidney cancer. The source material was CD4+ or CD8+ T cells sorted from blood, sampled in a trial of the OX40 agonist ivuxolimab.

The CDR3 protein is CAWSVFLGGYTF. Written as DNA, the CDR3 is TGTGCCTGGAGTGTATTCTTGGGAGGCTACACCTTC. This chain uses TRBV30 with TRBJ1-2; D gene uncertain. The CDR3 runs to 12 residues. V was trimmed by 0 bases and J by 8 bases, leaving 10 bases between them. The germline V gene encodes CDR1 GTSNPN and CDR2 SVGIG (reference sequence).